This T cell receptor (beta chain) comes out of a study of blood T cells in healthy people across ages. Study as a whole: There was about one barcoded beta molecule captured by template switching per two T cells.

The V end lost 3 bases, the J end lost 5 bases, and 17 bases lay between the germline ends. The CDR3 loop spans 16 amino acids. The germline CDR1 and CDR2 sequences are SEHNR and FQNEAQ (reference sequence). Combining a sample-barcoded 5' primer with a J-beta primer mix, a second PCR ran for roughly 7 to 11 cycles. Each cDNA molecule carried a tag from a template-switch adaptor that contained 12 random nucleotides. TCRdb recomputed calls from the 5' RACE reads with MiXCR, one row per CDR3 protein. The sample carries 1.5 million to 2 million distinct CDR3 sequences, roughly 52% recorded once. This receptor was taken from a woman aged 40 to 49 in good health. The material sequenced was blood. This rearrangement joins TRBV7-9 to TRBJ2-1; D is perhaps TRBD1 (6 bases). CDR3 bases: TGTGCCAGCAGCTTTCCGTCAGGGGACACGAACAATGAGCAGTTCTTC. Protein: CASSFPSGDTNNEQFF.